The entry below gives a single T cell receptor beta chain sequence along with its context. The protocol was immunoSEQ multiplex PCR, while the TCRdb copy is restricted to in-frame clones and leaves out a portion. This repertoire shows around 280,000 clones, 85% to 90% found once; its top ten account for around 10%. This sample is drawn from a study of blood T cell repertoires in COVID-19. Study context: Some COVID-19 samples were acute and others convalescent; all came from the United States, Italy and Spain.

Germline V gives CDR1 LNHDA, CDR2 SQIVND (reference sequence). The CDR3 contains 16 residues. J lost 8 bases, V lost 3 bases, and 12 bases had no gene match. Patients at the Seattle site were enrolled during active infection and followed longitudinally. Input material: peripheral blood. V usage is TRBV19 and J usage is TRBJ1-4, with 7 bases fitting TRBD1. The clonotype was recovered from a woman between 25 and 40 years old with COVID-19, enrolled during active disease. The CDR3 DNA reads as TGTGCCAGTAGTATCACCCCAGGGGGACTCGAGGAAAAACTGTTTTTT. Its translation: CASSITPGGLEEKLFF.